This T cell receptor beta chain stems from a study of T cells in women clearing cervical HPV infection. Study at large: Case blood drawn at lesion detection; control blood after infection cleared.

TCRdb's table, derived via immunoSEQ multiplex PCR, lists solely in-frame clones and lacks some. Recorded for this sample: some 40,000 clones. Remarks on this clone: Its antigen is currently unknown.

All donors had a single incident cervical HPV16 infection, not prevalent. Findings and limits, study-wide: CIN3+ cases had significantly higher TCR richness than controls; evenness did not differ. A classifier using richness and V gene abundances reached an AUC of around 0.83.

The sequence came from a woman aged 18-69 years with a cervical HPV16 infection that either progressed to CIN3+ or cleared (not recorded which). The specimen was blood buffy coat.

CDR3 DNA, as far as it was read: TGCAGTGCTAGGGGGGACTTGAACACCGGGGAG. The encoded protein is CSARGDLNTGE. The CDR3 as a whole reads CSARGDLNTGELFF. The chain carries TRBV20-1 and TRBJ2-2; possible D gene TRBD2, 6 bases. Coverage ceases 3 residues before the CDR3 finishes, and the germline J gene fills in the end. The germline V and J ends were trimmed by 3 bases and 1 base, with 9 bases remaining between them. The CDR3 loop spans 14 amino acids. Germline CDR1 is DFQATT and CDR2 is SNEGSKA (reference sequence).